This TCR beta chain originates from a study of lymphopenia after photon versus proton radiotherapy. General observations from the study: Photon-treated patients lost naive T cells and TCR diversity; proton-treated stayed stable. After lymphocyte nadir, photon-treated repertoires showed oligoclonal expansion, especially CD8+ Temra. Better survival with proton therapy was suggested as possible, not demonstrated. Larger post-nadir TCR diversity loss correlated inversely with survival in deceased patients.

The data were produced by immunoSEQ multiplex PCR, yet TCRdb's version contains in-frame clones alone and is incomplete. Of 15,000 to 20,000 clones listed, approximately 84% are singletons. About this clone itself: Antigen unknown.

The V and J ends lost 5 bases and 2 bases, in that order; junction bases with no gene match: 4. The germline gives CDR1 SQVTM, CDR2 ANQGSEA. There are 14 residues in the CDR3. This rearrangement joins TRBV29-1 to TRBJ2-3, with 10 positions matching TRBD1. This TCR was recovered from a man between 70 and 80 years old with pancreatic cancer. The sample was peripheral blood, taken from a patient treated with proton-based radiotherapy. DNA for the CDR3: TGCAGCGTTTCGACAGGGGGCACCACAGATACGCAGTATTTT. Translation gives CSVSTGGTTDTQYF.